Listed here are 20 T cell receptor beta chains from one sample, sequenced in a study of Tregs in tolerant kidney transplant recipients. Profiling relied on immunoSEQ multiplex PCR, and the TCRdb table lists in-frame clones only, not all of them. The sample includes about 94,000 clones, 90% to 95% of them seen just once. Specimen: CD4+ T cells from blood, collected before the transplant. Every receptor here comes from a human donor who received a combined kidney and bone marrow transplant.

The chain recombines TRBV7-6 with TRBJ2-3; D possibly corresponds to TRBD2 (5 bases). V was clipped by 6 bases and J by 0 bases, with 13 bases between them. The CDR3 is made up of 15 amino acids. The V gene's germline CDR1 is SGHVS and CDR2 FNYEAQ. The CDR3 coding sequence is TGTGCCAGCAGGTTCGGGATAGCTAGCACAGATACGCAGTATTTT. It yields the protein CASRFGIASTDTQYF.

V is TRBV4-2 and J is TRBJ2-5; TRBD1 is a possible D gene (5 bases). The CDR3 covers 13 residues. Trimming shortened V by 2 bases and J by 5 bases, and 9 bases separated the two germline ends. Germline loops: CDR1 LGHNA, CDR2 YNFKEQ. The CDR3 region has the DNA TGTGCCAGCAGCCAAACCAGGGTGGAGACCCAGTACTTC. Protein sequence: CASSQTRVETQYF.

The CDR3, as DNA: TGTGCCAGCAGCCACCCTGCAGGGGATACTGAAGCTTTCTTT. Its protein is CASSHPAGDTEAFF. The V and J genes are TRBV11-1 and TRBJ1-1, with D perhaps TRBD1 (6 bases). The V and J ends lost 5 bases and 5 bases respectively, with 15 bases between them. The CDR3 has 14 residues. Germline lookup yields CDR1 SGHAT and CDR2 FQDESV (reference sequence). Variable domain in full (rest from reference TRBV11-1 and TRBJ1-1): EAEVAQSPRYKITEKSQAVAFWCDPISGHATLYWYRQILGQGPELLVQFQDESVVDDSQLPKDRFSAERLKGVDSTLKIQPAELGDSAMYLCASSHPAGDTEAFFGQGTRLTVV.

This clone was seen a handful of times. V gene TRBV11-2 combines with J gene TRBJ2-2, with 7 bases matching TRBD2. Germline-derived CDR1 and CDR2 are SGHAT and FQNNGV. V trimming: 8 bases; J trimming: 4 bases; junction bases outside the gene matches: 7. The length of the CDR3 is 14 residues. The CDR3 nucleotides read TGTGCCAGCGGGGCGGGAGTGGTCACCGGGGAGCTGTTTTTT. This sequence encodes CASGAGVVTGELFF.

The rearrangement links TRBV18 to TRBJ2-1; no firm D call. Trimming removed 3 bases from V and 8 bases from J, with 14 bases in between. The CDR3 is 14 amino acids. Germline loops: CDR1 KGHSH, CDR2 LQKENI. The CDR3 DNA reads TGTGCCAGCTCACCTCTGGTGGGCTTTGATGAGCAGTTCTTC. It codes for CASSPLVGFDEQFF.

This clone was detected a few times. The chain has TRBV11-3 and TRBJ2-7, with unresolved D. CDR3 length: 12 amino acids. Trimming pared 3 bases from V and 3 bases from J, leaving 6 bases between. Germline loops: CDR1 SGHNT, CDR2 YENEEA. The CDR3 loop is CASSFGFYEQYF. In DNA form, the CDR3 reads TGTGCCAGCAGCTTCGGGTTCTACGAGCAGTACTTC.

The chain links TRBV19 to TRBJ1-2; TRBD1 matches at 8 bases. V was pared by 1 base and J by 4 bases, with 8 bases of the junction left unmatched. Germline V gene lookup returns CDR1 LNHDA and CDR2 SQIVND (reference sequence). There are 16 residues in the CDR3. CDR3 sequence reads: CASSIVGQGEVYGYTF. CDR3 bases: TGTGCCAGTAGTATAGTTGGACAGGGTGAGGTCTATGGCTACACCTTC.

V gene TRBV7-9 combines with J gene TRBJ1-2, with D maybe TRBD1 (5 bases). Germline V gene data show CDR1 as SEHNR and CDR2 as FQNEAQ (reference sequence). Trimming took 0 bases from V and 2 from J, leaving 7 bases between them. The CDR3 length is 14 residues. As DNA, the CDR3 is TGTGCCAGCAGCTTAGCGGGACTGAACTATGGCTACACCTTC. This encodes CASSLAGLNYGYTF.

The rearrangement uses TRBV19 and TRBJ1-1; D is undetermined. Per the germline V gene, CDR1 is LNHDA and CDR2 is SQIVND (reference sequence). The CDR3 loop spans 13 amino acids. The V gene lost 3 bases and the J gene lost 4 bases, with 9 bases spanning the gap. CDR3 region: CASSIYRGTEAFF. As DNA, the CDR3 is TGTGCCAGTAGTATCTACCGGGGCACTGAAGCTTTCTTT.

This chain connects TRBV19 to TRBJ2-2; D is unresolved. The V gene's germline CDR1 is LNHDA and CDR2 SQIVND (reference sequence). V gave up 3 bases and J gave up 4 bases, with 3 bases separating them. The CDR3 has 12 amino acids. The CDR3 DNA is TGTGCCAGTAGTATCTCCACCGGGGAGCTGTTTTTT. Translation: CASSISTGELFF.

V is TRBV10-3 and J is TRBJ1-2, with 11 bases lining up with TRBD1. Germline V lookup: CDR1 ENHRY, CDR2 SYGVKD. Trimming took 4 bases from V and 6 from J; bases not matched to a gene: 1. The CDR3 has 13 amino acids. CDR3 sequence: CAISADRGHGYTF. The CDR3 nucleotides are TGTGCCATCAGTGCGGACAGGGGGCATGGCTACACCTTC.

The V and J genes are TRBV7-7 and TRBJ2-1; perhaps TRBD1 as D (5 bases). This CDR3 is 13 amino acids long. V lost 5 bases and J 5 bases, leaving 10 bases between the germline ends. From germline, CDR1 is SSHAT and CDR2 FNYEAQ (reference sequence). CDR3 sequence reads: CASSAGYDNEQFF. DNA of the CDR3: TGTGCCAGCAGCGCAGGGTACGACAATGAGCAGTTCTTC.

The V call is TRBV6-5, the J call TRBJ2-5; 11 nucleotides agree with TRBD2. J gave up 5 bases and V 4 bases, and 6 bases lay outside the gene matches. From germline, CDR1 is MNHEY and CDR2 SVGAGI. The CDR3 has 15 residues. For the CDR3, the DNA is TGTGCCAGCAGTTTGGGTTTAGCGGGAGGGGAGACCCAGTACTTC. Protein product: CASSLGLAGGETQYF.

This sequence joins TRBV18 and TRBJ1-1; D remains ambiguous. Germline V CDR1 and CDR2: KGHSH, LQKENI. V was cut by 2 bases and J by 4 bases, with 8 bases left in between. The CDR3 is made up of 13 amino acids. CDR3 sequence reads: CASSPEGGTEAFF. CDR3 in DNA: TGTGCCAGCTCACCAGAGGGTGGCACTGAAGCTTTCTTT.

The chain carries TRBV6-1 and TRBJ1-4; D remains unclear. Germline V lookup: CDR1 MNHNS, CDR2 SASEGT. Trimming removed 10 bases from V and 3 bases from J, with 12 bases in between. This CDR3 is 13 amino acids long. As DNA, the CDR3 is TGTGCCACCTGGGAGGGTTCTAATGAAAAACTGTTTTTT. This codes for CATWEGSNEKLFF.

The sample holds one count of this clone. This chain connects TRBV4-1 to TRBJ2-2, with 8 bases aligning to TRBD1. The V segment lost 5 bases and the J segment 4 bases; nucleotides outside the gene matches: 6. Germline V lookup: CDR1 MGHRA, CDR2 YSYEKL. This CDR3 spans 15 amino acids. In nucleotides, the CDR3 is TGCGCCAGCAGCATCCGACAGGGGAGCACCGGGGAGCTGTTTTTT. Translation: CASSIRQGSTGELFF.

The rearrangement uses TRBV5-1 and TRBJ2-3, with D possibly matching TRBD2 (7 bases). Germline CDR1 is SGHRS and CDR2 is YFSETQ. The CDR3 loop spans 14 amino acids. V lost 6 bases to trimming and J lost 4 bases, with 15 bases between them. The CDR3 loop is CASKGGGRADTQYF. The CDR3 region has the DNA TGCGCCAGCAAAGGGGGGGGCAGAGCAGATACGCAGTATTTT.

The chain is built from TRBV11-1 and TRBJ2-7, with a possible D match to TRBD1 (5 bases). V lost 3 bases, J lost 4 bases, and 22 bases lay in between. Germline CDR1 and CDR2: SGHAT and FQDESV (reference sequence). There are 17 residues in the CDR3. CDR3: CASSLGKAGIYSYEQYF. The CDR3 nucleotides read TGTGCCAGCAGCTTGGGGAAGGCAGGGATTTATTCTTACGAGCAGTACTTC.

The chain couples TRBV6-1 to TRBJ1-3, with a weak D call TRBD1 (6 bases). Germline loops: CDR1 MNHNS, CDR2 SASEGT. Trimming pared 1 base from V and 0 bases from J, leaving 10 bases between. This CDR3 spans 16 amino acids. Here the CDR3 DNA reads TGTGCCAGCAGTGAAGGACAGGCCTTCTCTGGAAACACCATATATTTT. The encoded protein is CASSEGQAFSGNTIYF.

This clone showed up just once. The rearrangement links TRBV4-3 to TRBJ2-7; D may be TRBD1 (6 bases). CDR3 size: 15 residues. Germline-derived CDR1 and CDR2 are LGHNA and YSLEER. V shed 1 base and J shed 4 bases, with 14 bases lying between them. CDR3 protein: CASSQGAQGGYEQYF. The CDR3 nucleotides read TGCGCCAGCAGCCAAGGGGCACAGGGTGGATACGAGCAGTACTTC.